The 15 T cell receptor beta chains below come from one sample, sequenced in a study of memory CD4+ T cells and cytomegalovirus serostatus. The sort gate was single viable CD3+CD4+CD8-CD45RO+ cells for memory CD4+ T cells. Produced via immunoSEQ multiplex PCR; TCRdb's table is partial and in-frame only. The data hold tens of thousands of clones, with roughly 84% observed a single time. Sequencing used memory CD4+ T cells from blood. Receptors were obtained from an adult in good health and CMV-seronegative. Some clones in this sample may be carry-over from other donors' samples.

As DNA, the CDR3 is TGCGCCAGCAGCCAAGGGGGGGCAGTCTCTAATGGAAACACCATATATTTT. It encodes CASSQGGAVSNGNTIYF. The chain recombines TRBV4-1 with TRBJ1-3; possible D gene TRBD1, 6 bases. This CDR3 has 17 residues. The ends were cut back, 1 base at V and 3 bases at J, with 16 bases in the middle. Germline CDR1 and CDR2: MGHRA and YSYEKL.

The chain carries TRBV5-1 and TRBJ2-1; tentative D call: TRBD2 (6 bases). This CDR3 is built from 13 residues. Deletions cut 3 bases from V and 6 bases from J, with 10 bases between. Germline V gene sequence: CDR1 SGHRS, CDR2 YFSETQ. The CDR3 loop is CASSSGTSNEQFF. CDR3 DNA: TGCGCCAGCAGCTCCGGGACTTCCAATGAGCAGTTCTTC.

The chain has TRBV7-2 and TRBJ2-7; tentative D call: TRBD1 (5 bases). Trimming took off 5 bases at V and 5 bases at J, with 25 bases between the two ends. The CDR3 contains 17 residues. Looked up from germline, CDR1 is SGHTA and CDR2 is FQGNSA. CDR3 DNA sequence: TGTGCCAGCAGCCCCCGGGCAGACAGCGCTCCTCCTAACGAGCAGTACTTC. Encoded protein: CASSPRADSAPPNEQYF.

This chain joins TRBV19 and TRBJ2-2; 7 bases fit TRBD1. The CDR3 runs to 15 residues. CDR1 is LNHDA, CDR2 SQIVND, per germline (reference sequence). V trimming: 5 bases; J trimming: 4 bases; junction bases outside the gene matches: 7. The CDR3 nucleotides read TGTGCCAGTAGTTTTGGACAGGCCGTCACCGGGGAGCTGTTTTTT. Translated, it gives CASSFGQAVTGELFF.

This clone has a handful of counts. This chain links TRBV27 with TRBJ2-7; possible D gene TRBD2, 6 bases. This CDR3 spans 15 amino acids. The V end lost 4 bases, the J end lost 2 bases, and 15 bases lay between the germline ends. Per the germline V gene, CDR1 is MNHEY and CDR2 is SMNVEV (reference sequence). The CDR3 loop is CASSSPRRAAYEQYF. The DNA of the CDR3 is TGTGCCAGCAGTTCCCCTCGGAGGGCTGCCTACGAGCAGTACTTC.

This sequence joins TRBV28 and TRBJ1-2; D gene unclear. Trimming shortened V by 6 bases and J by 4 bases, and 9 bases separated the two germline ends. The CDR3 has 12 amino acids. CDR1 is MDHEN, CDR2 SYDVKM, per germline. The CDR3 loop reads CASSRGFYGYTF. The CDR3 bases are TGTGCCAGCAGCCGAGGCTTCTATGGCTACACCTTC.

The V and J genes are TRBV6-5 and TRBJ1-1; unclear D gene. The V gene's germline CDR1 is MNHEY and CDR2 SVGAGI. This CDR3 is built from 13 residues. Trimming pared 6 bases from V and 2 bases from J, leaving 10 bases between. CDR3 region: CASSRTVNTEAFF. The CDR3 DNA is TGTGCCAGCAGCCGTACAGTAAACACTGAAGCTTTCTTT.

The chain employs TRBV2 and TRBJ1-2; D gene uncertain. Germline V gene data show CDR1 as SNHLY and CDR2 as FYNNEI. The CDR3 extends over 14 amino acids. V shed 5 bases and J shed 2 bases, with 12 bases lying between them. CDR3 protein: CASSPNTANYGYTF. DNA of the CDR3: TGTGCCAGCAGTCCGAACACAGCAAACTATGGCTACACCTTC.

The V gene is TRBV21-1, the J gene TRBJ2-5; the table's D gene call, TRBD1, was not cross checked with the DNA. TRBV21-1 is a pseudogene. There are 17 residues in the CDR3. CDR3 DNA sequence: TGTGCCAGCAAATACAGTACCGGGACAAACCTACAAGAGACCCAGTACTTC. Its translation is CASKYSTGTNLQETQYF.

The chain couples TRBV2 to TRBJ2-7, with 8 bases aligning to TRBD2. Germline values: CDR1 SNHLY, CDR2 FYNNEI. The CDR3 runs 15 residues. The trim removed 2 bases at V and 5 bases at J, leaving 8 bases unmatched. CDR3 DNA sequence: TGTGCCAGCAGTGAATCTCCGGGAGGGCCCCACGAGCAGTACTTC. Translation: CASSESPGGPHEQYF. Full variable domain (rest looked up from reference TRBV2 and TRBJ2-7): EPEVTQTPSHQVTQMGQEVILRCVPISNHLYFYWYRQILGQKVEFLVSFYNNEISEKSEIFDDQFSVERPDGSNFTLKIRSTKLEDSAMYFCASSESPGGPHEQYFGPGTRLTVT.

V and J are TRBV5-4 and TRBJ1-2, with a weak D call TRBD1 (5 bases). CDR1 SGHNT and CDR2 YYREEE come from the germline V gene (reference sequence). The CDR3 totals 14 residues. V lost 4 bases, J lost 1 base, and 11 bases lay in between. CDR3 in amino acids: CASSGGKSNYGYTF. In DNA, the CDR3 is TGTGCCAGCAGCGGGGGGAAGAGTAACTATGGCTACACCTTC.

The rearrangement links TRBV7-8 to TRBJ1-2, with TRBD1 identical over 7 bases. This CDR3 comprises 15 residues. The trim removed 5 bases at V and 5 bases at J, leaving 11 bases unmatched. The germline CDR1 and CDR2 sequences are SGHVS and FQNEAQ. CDR3 sequence reads: CASSGPGQLIYGYTF. The CDR3 nucleotides read TGTGCCAGCAGCGGGCCGGGACAGTTAATTTATGGCTACACCTTC.

This clone occurred a few times. This chain joins TRBV9 and TRBJ2-4; 7 nucleotides line up with TRBD2. V lost 0 bases and J lost 6; bases outside the gene matches: 9. The CDR3 is 16 amino acids. Germline lookup yields CDR1 SGDLS and CDR2 YYNGEE. In nucleotides, the CDR3 is TGTGCCAGCAGCGTAGAGGCGGGAGCTCTTGGAAACATTCAGTACTTC. Amino acid sequence: CASSVEAGALGNIQYF. The full variable domain, rest sourced from reference TRBV9 and TRBJ2-4, is DSGVTQTPKHLITATGQRVTLRCSPRSGDLSVYWYQQSLDQGLQFLIQYYNGEERAKGNILERFSAQQFPDLHSELNLSSLELGDSALYFCASSVEAGALGNIQYFGAGTRLSVL.

This clone was counted between two and nine times. The J gene is TRBJ2-5, the V gene TRBV7-2, with 7 bases that match TRBD2. V was pared by 0 bases and J by 5 bases, with 9 bases of the junction left unmatched. The CDR3 has 16 residues. Germline-derived CDR1 and CDR2 are SGHTA and FQGNSA. In DNA form, the CDR3 reads TGTGCCAGCAGCTTAGCGCTCGGGAGGAGCAGCGAGACCCAGTACTTC. It specifies CASSLALGRSSETQYF.

The chain links TRBV7-2 to TRBJ1-4; the D is unclear. Trimming shortened V by 4 bases and J by 0 bases, and 9 bases separated the two germline ends. This CDR3 has 15 amino acids. Germline V gene sequence: CDR1 SGHTA, CDR2 FQGNSA. CDR3 sequence (DNA): TGTGCCAGCAGCTCATCCCAGGCAACTAATGAAAAACTGTTTTTT. Translation: CASSSSQATNEKLFF. The entire variable domain, with the rest obtained from reference TRBV7-2 and TRBJ1-4, is as follows: GAGVSQSPSNKVTEKGKDVELRCDPISGHTALYWYRQSLGQGLEFLIYFQGNSAPDKSGLPSDRFSAERTGGSVSTLTIQRTQQEDSAVYLCASSSSQATNEKLFFGSGTQLSVL.